What follows describes a single TCR beta chain. The data originate from a study of identical twins. Each CDR3 protein is one row after TCRdb ran MiXCR on the 5' RACE reads. The profile shows 460,000 or so distinct CDR3 sequences, 12% to 15% of them singletons. The CDR3 extends over 14 amino acids. CDR1 is DFQATT, CDR2 SNEGSKA, per germline (reference sequence). V lost 6 bases to trimming and J lost 2 bases; unmatched junction nucleotides: 4. This same sample was also part of a study on yellow fever vaccine responses in identical twins.

The sequenced sample consisted of CD4+ T cells sorted from blood. The TCR originated in a woman under 30 in good health. The chain couples TRBV20-1 to TRBJ2-2; 9 nucleotides match TRBD2. The chain's CDR3 is CSARGGYNTGELFF. The CDR3 DNA is TGCAGTGCGCGGGGGGGGTACAACACCGGGGAGCTGTTTTTT.